These 18 T cell receptor beta chains came from one sample sequenced in a study of blood T cell repertoires in COVID-19. The data were produced by immunoSEQ multiplex PCR, yet TCRdb's version contains in-frame clones alone and is incomplete. The top ten clones hold about 9% of a sample with some 66,000 clones, 70% to 90% of them seen once. Sequencing was done on a sample of peripheral blood. All receptors come from a human donor with active COVID-19. The donor label of this sample is uncertain.

The chain carries TRBV2 and TRBJ1-5; 10 bases map to TRBD1. The V gene end was trimmed by 8 bases and the J gene end by 7 bases; junction bases not matched to a gene: 5. This CDR3 has 13 residues. CDR1 and CDR2 from the germline V gene are SNHLY and FYNNEI. CDR3 region: CASGDRGQQPQHF. The CDR3 bases are TGTGCCAGCGGAGACAGGGGGCAACAGCCCCAGCATTTT.

J is TRBJ1-5 and V is TRBV4-3; 8 bases fit TRBD1. Germline V gene data show CDR1 as LGHNA and CDR2 as YSLEER. This CDR3 spans 13 amino acids. The V gene end was trimmed by 6 bases and the J gene end by 5 bases; junction bases not matched to a gene: 3. The CDR3 coding sequence is TGCGCCAGCAGTCGGGACAGGTATCAGCCCCAGCATTTT. Its protein is CASSRDRYQPQHF.

The gene calls are TRBV27 and TRBJ2-3, with 7 bases identical to TRBD1. From germline, CDR1 is MNHEY and CDR2 SMNVEV (reference sequence). The CDR3 covers 14 residues. The trim removed 4 bases at V and 2 bases at J, leaving 3 bases unmatched. The CDR3 coding sequence is TGTGCCAGCAGTTACGACAGGGCCACAGATACGCAGTATTTT. Translated: CASSYDRATDTQYF.

V is TRBV4-3 and J is TRBJ2-1, with D tentatively TRBD2 (6 bases). Trimming pared 1 base from V and 4 bases from J, leaving 11 bases between. This CDR3 comprises 15 residues. The germline V gene encodes CDR1 LGHNA and CDR2 YSLEER. This CDR3 is CASSQGAGPYNEQFF. In DNA form, the CDR3 reads TGCGCCAGCAGCCAAGGAGCGGGCCCTTACAATGAGCAGTTCTTC.

In this sample, this clone turned up once. The chain joins TRBV7-2 to TRBJ2-2, with D uncertain. In germline, CDR1 is SGHTA, CDR2 FQGNSA. The CDR3 extends over 15 amino acids. V was pared by 2 bases and J by 0 bases, with 7 bases between. CDR3 amino acids: CASSLILANTGELFF. CDR3 in DNA: TGTGCCAGCAGCTTAATACTTGCGAACACCGGGGAGCTGTTTTTT.

The rearrangement uses TRBV14 and TRBJ2-1, with 8 bases that match TRBD2. The trim removed 0 bases at V and 7 bases at J, leaving 14 bases unmatched. From germline, CDR1 is SGHDN and CDR2 FVKESK. This CDR3 spans 18 amino acids. CDR3 nucleotide sequence: TGTGCCAGCAGCCAAGATTACGCCGGGACTAGGACCCGAAATGAGCAGTTCTTC. Protein product: CASSQDYAGTRTRNEQFF. Based on the CDR3 plus reference TRBV14 and TRBJ2-1, the full variable domain is EAGVTQFPSHSVIEKGQTVTLRCDPISGHDNLYWYRRVMGKEIKFLLHFVKESKQDESGMPNNRFLAERTGGTYSTLKVQPAELEDSGVYFCASSQDYAGTRTRNEQFFGPGTRLTVL.

The chain uses TRBV5-6 and TRBJ2-7; maybe TRBD1 (7 bases). The CDR3 covers 17 residues. V was clipped by 4 bases and J by 1 base, with 21 bases between them. Germline V CDR1 and CDR2: SGHDT, YYEEEE. The CDR3 region is CASSPDRVGSGSYEQYF. The CDR3 DNA reads as TGTGCCAGCAGCCCCGACAGGGTGGGTAGCGGTTCCTACGAGCAGTACTTC.

This clone appeared a single time. This rearrangement joins TRBV7-9 to TRBJ1-4; possibly TRBD1 for D (5 bases). This CDR3 contains 15 residues. Looked up from germline, CDR1 is SEHNR and CDR2 is FQNEAQ (reference sequence). V gave up 5 bases and J gave up 0 bases, with 10 bases separating them. The CDR3 nucleotides are TGTGCCAGCAGCCTACGGGGGGCAACTAATGAAAAACTGTTTTTT. Amino acid sequence: CASSLRGATNEKLFF.

The genes are TRBV18 and TRBJ2-1; 9 bases match TRBD2. V lost 3 bases, J lost 5 bases, and 2 bases stayed unmatched. This CDR3 is built from 14 residues. Germline V gene sequence: CDR1 KGHSH, CDR2 LQKENI. The CDR3 DNA reads as TGTGCCAGCTCACCGAAGCGGGGGGACAATGAGCAGTTCTTC. Its translation is CASSPKRGDNEQFF.

The chain is built from TRBV19 and TRBJ2-2; 8 nucleotides agree with TRBD1. V lost 3 bases, J lost 4 bases, and 4 bases stayed unmatched. This CDR3 comprises 15 residues. The germline gives CDR1 LNHDA, CDR2 SQIVND (reference sequence). The CDR3 nucleotides read TGTGCCAGTAGTATGGACAGGGTTCGCACCGGGGAGCTGTTTTTT. The encoded protein is CASSMDRVRTGELFF.

This chain joins TRBV4-3 and TRBJ2-1; TRBD1 matches at 8 bases. Per germline, CDR1 LGHNA and CDR2 YSLEER. The length of the CDR3 is 15 residues. Trimming took 0 bases from V and 12 from J; bases not matched to a gene: 10. The CDR3: CASSQDGQGEFGQFF. CDR3 nucleotides: TGCGCCAGCAGCCAAGATGGACAGGGAGAGTTTGGGCAGTTCTTC.

This clone was recorded once. This chain connects TRBV3-1 (or the pseudogene TRBV3-2) to TRBJ2-7, with a weak D call TRBD1 (7 bases). Germline V gene lookup returns CDR1 LGHDT and CDR2 YNNKEL (reference sequence). The CDR3 length is 16 residues. V gave up 7 bases and J gave up 5 bases, with 24 bases separating them. Here the CDR3 reads CASKPAAPTGRNEQYF. As DNA, the CDR3 is TGTGCCAGCAAACCCGCGGCTCCGACAGGGAGGAACGAGCAGTACTTC.

The chain carries TRBV7-8 and TRBJ1-3, with 7 bases that match TRBD1. Per the germline V gene, CDR1 is SGHVS and CDR2 is FQNEAQ. Trimming took 3 bases from V and 0 from J; bases not matched to a gene: 5. The CDR3 is made up of 16 amino acids. The CDR3 DNA is TGTGCCAGCAGCTTGATGTCAGGGGGCTCTGGAAACACCATATATTTT. Encoded protein: CASSLMSGGSGNTIYF. Using reference TRBV7-8 and TRBJ1-3 for the parts outside the CDR3, the full variable domain is GAGVSQSPRYKVAKRGQDVALRCDPISGHVSLFWYQQALGQGPEFLTYFQNEAQLDKSGLPSDRFFAERPEGSVSTLKIQRTQQEDSAVYLCASSLMSGGSGNTIYFGEGSWLTVV.

The rearrangement links TRBV10-1 to TRBJ2-1; 8 bases agree with TRBD2. The CDR3 contains 16 residues. The V gene end was trimmed by 6 bases and the J gene end by 5 bases; junction bases not matched to a gene: 12. Germline V gene lookup returns CDR1 WNHNN and CDR2 SYGVQD (reference sequence). In nucleotides, the CDR3 is TGCGCCAGCAGCGATGCACCGGGACTAGGAAACAATGAGCAGTTCTTC. Translated, it gives CASSDAPGLGNNEQFF.

This clone has a single count. The chain is built from TRBV10-1 and TRBJ1-1, with D maybe TRBD1 (6 bases). The CDR3 is made up of 18 amino acids. Trimming shortened V by 2 bases and J by 1 base, and 20 bases separated the two germline ends. CDR1 is WNHNN and CDR2 is SYGVQD in the germline V gene (reference sequence). The CDR3 coding sequence is TGCGCCAGCAGTGAGGGCGGGCAAAGTAGGGGGTCGAACACTGAAGCTTTCTTT. Protein sequence: CASSEGGQSRGSNTEAFF.

V gene TRBV7-2 combines with J gene TRBJ2-1; D uncertain. Germline assignment: CDR1 SGHTA and CDR2 FQGNSA. This CDR3 has 12 amino acids. Deletions cut 5 bases from V and 8 bases from J, with 10 bases between. The CDR3 region is CASSIGYDEQFF. CDR3 nucleotide sequence: TGTGCCAGCAGCATAGGCTATGATGAGCAGTTCTTC.

The V call is TRBV13, the J call TRBJ2-3; 11 bases agree with TRBD2. This CDR3 has 14 residues. V shed 5 bases, J shed 4 bases, and the junction held 2 bases outside the gene matches. The V gene's germline CDR1 is PRHDT and CDR2 FYEKMQ (reference sequence). In DNA, the CDR3 is TGTGCCAGCAGCAAACTAGCGGGGGCAGATACGCAGTATTTT. It yields the protein CASSKLAGADTQYF.

This sequence joins TRBV5-5 and TRBJ2-7, with 11 bases that match TRBD2. The CDR3 covers 16 residues. V was clipped by 0 bases and J by 4 bases; unmatched bases: 6. Germline CDR1 reads SGHKS; CDR2 reads YYEKEE (reference sequence). CDR3 in DNA: TGTGCCAGCAGCTTGGCCGGGACTAGCGGTATATACGAGCAGTACTTC. Protein sequence: CASSLAGTSGIYEQYF.